This T cell receptor (beta chain) was captured by sequencing in a study of blood T cells in healthy people across ages. To note about this clonotype: The junction differs from germline at one of its ends, possibly a read error.

The CDR3 loop spans 15 amino acids. Germline loops: CDR1 MNHEY, CDR2 SVGAGI. The draw of peripheral blood yielded approximately 10 milliliters from each donor. Each sample had at least 6 million PBMCs isolated. The second PCR ran roughly 6 to 11 cycles with a sample-barcoded 5' primer and J-beta primers. TCRdb recomputed calls from the 5' RACE reads with MiXCR, one row per CDR3 protein. The repertoire has 1.5 million to 1.8 million distinct CDR3 sequences, 42% of them found once; the top ten carry around 4%. This sequence originates from a woman between 18 and 30 years old in good health. The chain links TRBV6-5 to TRBJ1-4; D may be TRBD1 (6 bases). The source material was blood. The CDR3 coding sequence is TGTGCCAGCAGGTCAGGGGTGTCGACTAATAAAAAACTGTTTTTT. Translated: CASRSGVSTNKKLFF.